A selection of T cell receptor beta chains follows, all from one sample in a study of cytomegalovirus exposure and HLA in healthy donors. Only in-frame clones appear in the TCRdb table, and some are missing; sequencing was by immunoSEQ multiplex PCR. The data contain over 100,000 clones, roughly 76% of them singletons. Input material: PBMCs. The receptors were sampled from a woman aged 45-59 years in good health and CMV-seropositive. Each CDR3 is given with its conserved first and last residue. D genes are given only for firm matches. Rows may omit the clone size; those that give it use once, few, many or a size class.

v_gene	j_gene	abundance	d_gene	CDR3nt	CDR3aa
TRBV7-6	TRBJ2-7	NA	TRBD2	TGTGCCAGCAGCTTACAATCTAGCGGGGGGGGCGAGCAGTACTTC	CASSLQSSGGGEQYF
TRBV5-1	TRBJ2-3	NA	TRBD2	TGCGCCAGCAGCTTGGACGGCGCGGGAGTACGCACAGATACGCAGTATTTT	CASSLDGAGVRTDTQYF
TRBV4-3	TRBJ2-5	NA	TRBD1	TGCGCCAGCAGCCAAGAGCTGGACAGGGAGACCCAGTACTTC	CASSQELDRETQYF
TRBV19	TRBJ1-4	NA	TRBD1	TGTGCCAGTATGCGGTCAGGGGGCGCGGCTAATGAAAAACTGTTTTTT	CASMRSGGAANEKLFF
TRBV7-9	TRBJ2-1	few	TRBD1	TGTGCCAGCAGCTCATCCCGGACAGGGGGGGAGTTCTTC	CASSSSRTGGEFF
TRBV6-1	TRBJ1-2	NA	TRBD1	TGTGCCAGTGACAGGGCCAACTATGGCTACACCTTC	CASDRANYGYTF
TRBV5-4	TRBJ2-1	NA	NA	TGTGCCACCCTGGACTCACTCTCCTACAATGAGCAGTTCTTC	CATLDSLSYNEQFF
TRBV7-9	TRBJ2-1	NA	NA	TGTGCCAGCAGCTTAGAGGGGACTTACAATGAGCAGTTCTTC	CASSLEGTYNEQFF
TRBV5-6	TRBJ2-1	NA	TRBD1	TGTGCCAGCAGCTTGGGAGGGGGCAACTACAATGAGCAGTTCTTC	CASSLGGGNYNEQFF
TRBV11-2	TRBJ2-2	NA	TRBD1	TGTGCCAGCACCCAGGGGGAAGGGGAGCTGTTTTTT	CASTQGEGELFF
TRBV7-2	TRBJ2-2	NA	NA	TGTGCCAGCAGCCCCCCTCCCGGGGAGCTGTTTTTT	CASSPPPGELFF
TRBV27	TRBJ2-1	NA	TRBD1	TGTGCCATCCAAACAGGGGGCAATGAGCAGTTCTTC	CAIQTGGNEQFF
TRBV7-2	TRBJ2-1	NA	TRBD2	TGTGCCAGCAGCTTACAGCGGGGTGAATACAATGAGCAGTTCTTC	CASSLQRGEYNEQFF
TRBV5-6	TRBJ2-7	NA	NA	TGTGCCAGCAGCTTCGGCTACGAGCAGTACTTC	CASSFGYEQYF
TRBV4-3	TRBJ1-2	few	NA	TGCGCCAGCAGCCAAACAGGGAACTATGGCTACACCTTC	CASSQTGNYGYTF
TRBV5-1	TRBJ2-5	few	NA	TGCGCCAGCAGCTTACTCCCACGGCGGGAGACCCAGTACTTC	CASSLLPRRETQYF
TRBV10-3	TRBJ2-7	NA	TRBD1	TGTGCCATCAGTGAGACAGGGGGCAGCTACGAGCAGTACTTC	CAISETGGSYEQYF
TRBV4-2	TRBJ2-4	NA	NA	TGTGCCAGCAGCCAAGAGGGCAGTCTAGCCAAAAACATTCAGTACTTC	CASSQEGSLAKNIQYF
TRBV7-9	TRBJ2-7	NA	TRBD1	TGTTCCAGCAGCGCCTATGGACAGGGGGTGGGTTACGAGCAGTACTTC	CSSSAYGQGVGYEQYF
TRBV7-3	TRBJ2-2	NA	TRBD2	TGTGCCAGCAGCTTTGACCGGGGGGCGAACACCGGGGAGCTGTTTTTT	CASSFDRGANTGELFF
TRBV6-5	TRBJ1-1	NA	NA	TGTGCCAGCAAGTTGGGGGGGAACACTGAAGCTTTCTTT	CASKLGGNTEAFF
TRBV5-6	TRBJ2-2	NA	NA	TGTGCCAGCAGCTTGAGTCGCGGCACCGGGGAGCTGTTTTTT	CASSLSRGTGELFF
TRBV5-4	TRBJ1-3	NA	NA	TGTGCCAGCAGCTTAAGGACAGCTTCTGGAAACACCATATATTTT	CASSLRTASGNTIYF
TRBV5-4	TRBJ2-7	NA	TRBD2	TGTGCCAGCAGCTCCCGACTAGCGGGCGACCCTATTAACAAGCAGTACTTC	CASSSRLAGDPINKQYF
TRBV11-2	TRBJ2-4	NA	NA	TGTGCCAGCAGCTTGTGGGGAGCCAAAAACAGTCAGTACTTC	CASSLWGAKNSQYF
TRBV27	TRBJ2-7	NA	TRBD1	TGTGCCAGCAAGGCGGGACAGGGGGGTTTCGGGCAGTACTTC	CASKAGQGGFGQYF
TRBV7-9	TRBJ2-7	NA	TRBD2	TGTGCCAGCAGCGTGACTAGCGGGACCTACGAGCAGTACTTC	CASSVTSGTYEQYF
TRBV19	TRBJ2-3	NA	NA	TGTGCCAGTAGTATAGGGGCCACAGATACGCAGTATTTT	CASSIGATDTQYF
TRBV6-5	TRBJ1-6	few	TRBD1	TGTGCCAGCAGACGGACAGGGACTAATTCACCCCTCCACTTT	CASRRTGTNSPLHF
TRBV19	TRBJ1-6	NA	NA	TGTGCCAGTAGTAGAGGGGTCACCGGGGACTTCCACCATAATTCACCCCTCCACTTT	CASSRGVTGDFHHNSPLHF
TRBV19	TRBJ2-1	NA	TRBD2	TGTGCCAGCGGACTAGCGGGTGTTAATGAGCAGTTCTTC	CASGLAGVNEQFF
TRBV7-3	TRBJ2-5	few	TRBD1	TGTGCCAGCAGTTTTGGACAGGGAGTAGGGACCCAGTACTTC	CASSFGQGVGTQYF
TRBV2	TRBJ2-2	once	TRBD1	TGTGCCAGCAGGGACAGGGTAGGGGCCGGGGAGCTGTTTTTT	CASRDRVGAGELFF
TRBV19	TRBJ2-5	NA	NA	TGTGCCAGTAGTGGCACAGGGTACCGGGGTTGGGAGACCCAGTACTTC	CASSGTGYRGWETQYF
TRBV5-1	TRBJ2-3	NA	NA	TGCGCCAGCAGCCCCTCACAGGGTAGCACAGATACGCAGTATTTT	CASSPSQGSTDTQYF
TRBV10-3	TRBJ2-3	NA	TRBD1	TGTGCCATCACAGAGGGGGCTACCGGCCTAGTTTTT	CAITEGATGLVF
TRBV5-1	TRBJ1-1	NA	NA	TGCGCCAGCAGCCTGGGGGAACAGGTAATTAACACTGAAGCTTTCTTT	CASSLGEQVINTEAFF
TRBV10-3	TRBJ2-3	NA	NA	TGTGCCTCCAACGGAGGGTCAGATACGCAGTATTTT	CASNGGSDTQYF
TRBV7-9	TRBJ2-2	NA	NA	TGTGCCAGCAGCCAACAGGGTTCGAGCACCGGGGAGCTGTTTTTT	CASSQQGSSTGELFF
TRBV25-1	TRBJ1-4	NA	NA	TGTGCCAGCAGCCTGACGGGGGAACCGGAAAAACTGTTTTTT	CASSLTGEPEKLFF
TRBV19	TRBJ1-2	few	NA	TGTGCCAGTAGTATAGAAGGGCTTTGGGGCTCTGGCTACACCTTC	CASSIEGLWGSGYTF
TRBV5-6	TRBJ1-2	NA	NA	TGTGCCAGCACCATGACAGAACCTAACTATGGCTACACCTTC	CASTMTEPNYGYTF
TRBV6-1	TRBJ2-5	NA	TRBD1	TGTGCCAGCAGTGATGAGGCAGGGGGCGCGGAGACCCAGTACTTC	CASSDEAGGAETQYF
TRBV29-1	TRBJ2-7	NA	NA	TGCAGCGTTGGGCGCGGGCCCTCCTACGAGCAGTACTTC	CSVGRGPSYEQYF
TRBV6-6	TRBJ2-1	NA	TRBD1	TGTGCCAGCAGTTTGGACAGGGTGAACAATGAGCAGTTCTTC	CASSLDRVNNEQFF
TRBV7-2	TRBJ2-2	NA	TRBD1	TGTGCCAGCAGCTGGCAGGGGGCGGGCGGGGAGCTGTTTTTT	CASSWQGAGGELFF
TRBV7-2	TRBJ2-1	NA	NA	TGTGCCAGCAGCTTACCAGAGACTGCTAATGAGCAGTTCTTC	CASSLPETANEQFF
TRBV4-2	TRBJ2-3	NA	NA	TGTGCCAGCAGACGGACAGAATCAGATACGCAGTATTTT	CASRRTESDTQYF
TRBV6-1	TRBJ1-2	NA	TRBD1	TGTGCCAGCAGTGGGTTACAGGGGTTGGATGGCTACACCTTC	CASSGLQGLDGYTF
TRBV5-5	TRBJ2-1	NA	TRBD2	TGTGCCAGCAGCTTGGAGGTAGCGGGGGCAGGGATCCCCCGTGAGCAGTTCTTC	CASSLEVAGAGIPREQFF
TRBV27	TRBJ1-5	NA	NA	TGTGCCAGCAGACCGGAATACAGGGTAGGGCAGCCCCAGCATTTT	CASRPEYRVGQPQHF
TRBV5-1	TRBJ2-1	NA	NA	TGCGCCAGCAGCTTGGTAAGGGGCCAGTACAATGAGCAGTTCTTC	CASSLVRGQYNEQFF
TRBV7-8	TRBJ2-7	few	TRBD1	TGTGCCAGCAGCTCACCCGGGACAGGGGAGCAGTACTTC	CASSSPGTGEQYF
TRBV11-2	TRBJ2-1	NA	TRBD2	TGTGCCAGCAGCTCCCCGTGGGAGGGACACAATGAGCAGTTCTTC	CASSSPWEGHNEQFF
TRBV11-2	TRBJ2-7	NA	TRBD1	TGTGCCAGCAGCTACTACCGGGACAGGGGATTCGGCTACGAGCAGTACTTC	CASSYYRDRGFGYEQYF
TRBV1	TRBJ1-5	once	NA	TGCACCAGCAGCCAAAGGACAGGGGGAATTCAGCCCCAGCATTTT	CTSSQRTGGIQPQHF
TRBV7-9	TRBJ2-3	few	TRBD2	TGTTCCAGCAGCCCGAGACTAGCCGAAAGGGGAGATACGCAGTATTTT	CSSSPRLAERGDTQYF
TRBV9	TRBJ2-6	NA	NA	TGTGCCAGCGGACCCCTGGGCTCTGGGGCCAACGGCCTGACTTTC	CASGPLGSGANGLTF
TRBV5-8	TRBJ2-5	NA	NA	TGTGCCAGCAGTCCAGGGGCCAAGTCCCAAGAGACCCAGTACTTC	CASSPGAKSQETQYF
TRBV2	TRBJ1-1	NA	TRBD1	TGTGCCACCCCACAGGGGGGCATGAACACTGAAGCTTTCTTT	CATPQGGMNTEAFF